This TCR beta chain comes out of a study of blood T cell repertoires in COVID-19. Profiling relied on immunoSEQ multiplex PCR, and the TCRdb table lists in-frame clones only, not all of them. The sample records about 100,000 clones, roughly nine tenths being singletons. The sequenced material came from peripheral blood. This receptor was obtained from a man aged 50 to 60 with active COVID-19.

This CDR3 reads CASSLDPSGGYTF. The CDR3 DNA follows: TGCGCCAGCAGCTTGGACCCGAGTGGTGGCTACACCTTC. The gene calls are TRBV5-1 and TRBJ1-2; D not certain. In germline, CDR1 is SGHRS, CDR2 YFSETQ. The V end lost 0 bases, the J end lost 7 bases, and 10 bases lay between the germline ends. CDR3 size: 13 residues. Based on the CDR3 plus reference TRBV5-1 and TRBJ1-2, the full variable domain is KAGVTQTPRYLIKTRGQQVTLSCSPISGHRSVSWYQQTPGQGLQFLFEYFSETQRNKGNFPGRFSGRQFSNSRSEMNVSTLELGDSALYLCASSLDPSGGYTFGSGTRLTVV.